This T cell receptor (beta chain) was retrieved from a study of breast tumors, draining lymph nodes, adjacent tissues. The study, taken as a whole, reports: Tumor TCR diversity was below lymph nodes but above nontumor tissue. The data were judged consistent with most tumor T cells coming from lymph node and expanding in tumor.

The V gene end was trimmed by 0 bases and the J gene end by 5 bases; junction bases not matched to a gene: 4. The CDR3 is 16 amino acids. Per the germline V gene, CDR1 is SGHDT and CDR2 is YYEEEE. One entry per CDR3 protein, called by TCRdb with MiXCR from the multiplex PCR reads. The repertoire holds approximately 9,100 distinct CDR3 sequences, with around 42% as singletons. About this clonotype itself: The antigen is not known.

This chain uses TRBV5-6 with TRBJ2-5; 13 bases line up with TRBD2. Specimen: tumor-adjacent breast tissue. The sequence was collected from a female donor with breast cancer. Some clones in this sample may be carry-over from other donors' samples. DNA for the CDR3: TGTGCCAGCAGCTTGGGACTAGCGGGAGGCAGGGAGACCCAGTACTTC. It is translated as CASSLGLAGGRETQYF.